These 6 T cell receptor beta chains originate from one sample sequenced in a study of blood T cell repertoires in COVID-19. The protocol was immunoSEQ multiplex PCR, while the TCRdb copy is restricted to in-frame clones and leaves out a portion. Of 120,000 or so clones in the sample, 70% to 90% were seen once. The sample consisted of peripheral blood. The receptors stem from a woman aged 50 to 60 with active or convalescent COVID-19.

The gene calls are TRBV5-1 and TRBJ2-1; 13 bases agree with TRBD2. The germline V gene encodes CDR1 SGHRS and CDR2 YFSETQ. This CDR3 spans 16 amino acids. V lost 4 bases to trimming and J lost 8 bases; unmatched junction nucleotides: 9. In nucleotides, the CDR3 is TGCGCCAGCAGCCCTGGACTAGCGGGAGTTTTCGATGAGCAGTTCTTC. It encodes CASSPGLAGVFDEQFF.

The CDR3 DNA follows: TGCGCCAGCAGCTTGAGAGGGCGTTCAGGAGGGGTCTACGAGCAGTACTTC. Its translation: CASSLRGRSGGVYEQYF. The rearrangement joins TRBV5-1 to TRBJ2-7; TRBD2 is a possible D gene (6 bases). Trimming removed 1 base at V and 3 bases at J, with 20 bases between. CDR1 SGHRS and CDR2 YFSETQ come from the germline V gene. The CDR3 contains 17 residues.

The V and J genes are TRBV9 and TRBJ2-5; 12 bases are shared with TRBD2. The ends lost 4 bases at V and 5 bases at J; junction bases unmatched: 9. This CDR3 has 16 amino acids. Germline lookup yields CDR1 SGDLS and CDR2 YYNGEE. CDR3 amino acids: CASSMGLAGGAETQYF. CDR3 DNA: TGTGCCAGCAGCATGGGACTAGCGGGCGGCGCGGAGACCCAGTACTTC.

This clone showed up just once. J is TRBJ1-1 and V is TRBV5-6, with D unclear. The germline V and J ends were trimmed by 4 bases and 1 base, with 14 bases remaining between them. The CDR3 is 15 residues long. Germline CDR1 SGHDT, CDR2 YYEEEE. The CDR3 protein is CASSLIGMANTEAFF. In nucleotides, the CDR3 is TGTGCCAGCAGCCTAATCGGGATGGCGAACACTGAAGCTTTCTTT.

The chain links TRBV11-2 to TRBJ2-2; 8 positions match TRBD1. The ends lost 0 bases at V and 6 bases at J; junction bases unmatched: 6. This CDR3 region has 16 residues. Germline assignment: CDR1 SGHAT and CDR2 FQNNGV. The CDR3 loop is CASSLELTGVAGELFF. CDR3 sequence (DNA): TGTGCCAGCAGCTTAGAGTTGACAGGGGTAGCCGGGGAGCTGTTTTTT.

This clone was seen a handful of times. J is TRBJ2-3 and V is TRBV2; TRBD2 matches at 11 bases. CDR3 size: 15 residues. Germline CDR1 SNHLY, CDR2 FYNNEI. The junction had 4 bases not matched to a gene; V was cut back by 5 bases and J by 3 bases. The DNA for the CDR3 is TGTGCCAGCAGTTCGACTAGCGGGAATACAGATACGCAGTATTTT. Its translation is CASSSTSGNTDTQYF.